The entry below describes one T cell receptor beta chain. CDR3 length: 14 residues. The V and J ends lost 5 bases and 2 bases respectively, with 13 bases between them. Germline lookup yields CDR1 MNHEY and CDR2 SMNVEV (reference sequence). These data originate in a study of blood T cell repertoires in COVID-19. Study at large: Samples taken during acute and convalescent COVID-19 were collected in the United States, Italy and Spain. T cells, B-cell-depleted T cells, or PBMCs provided the cDNA or gDNA that served as material.

How the authors handled the data: Estimation of nucleated cell counts relied on the amplification of reference gene primers. The protocol was immunoSEQ multiplex PCR, while the TCRdb copy is restricted to in-frame clones and leaves out a portion. Clone size and V and J calls were adopted from that table, with D and trimming inferred from the DNA. This repertoire shows around 280,000 clones, roughly 86% found once; its top ten account for approximately 2%. The rearrangement links TRBV27 to TRBJ2-7; D is possibly TRBD1 (6 bases). The TCR comes from a woman aged 30 to 39 who had recovered from COVID-19. Sequencing used peripheral blood. The CDR3 sequence: CASSLIQGPYEQYF. In DNA, the CDR3 is TGTGCCAGCAGTCTCATACAGGGACCCTACGAGCAGTACTTC.